The next 18 T cell receptor beta chains were all read from a single sample in a study of blood T cell repertoires in COVID-19 (dated by TCRdb to the early 2020s). Libraries were prepared through the immunoSEQ multiplex PCR assay. Entries here come from immuneACCESS through TCRdb and include only in-frame sequences with V and J called. Some clones fail to appear in such tables; in the studies checked, an unresolved V gene covers under half of the shortfall, and the cause of the remainder is unknown. This sample is represented by around 100,000 clones; nearly 90% of them were singletons. Approximately 3.1% of the sample is held by the ten biggest clonotypes. The sequencing sample was made of peripheral blood. These receptors came from a man in his forties or fifties in a cohort sampled during active COVID-19.

This sequence joins TRBV19 and TRBJ1-5, with D possibly being TRBD1 (6 bases). V was clipped by 6 bases and J by 0 bases, with 9 bases between them. In germline, CDR1 is LNHDA, CDR2 SQIVND (reference sequence). This CDR3 is 14 amino acids long. The chain's CDR3 is CASRRGYSNQPQHF. In nucleotides, the CDR3 is TGTGCCAGTAGGAGGGGGTATAGCAATCAGCCCCAGCATTTT.

V gene TRBV5-6 combines with J gene TRBJ1-4, with 8 bases that match TRBD1. The CDR3 covers 14 residues. Germline lookup yields CDR1 SGHDT and CDR2 YYEEEE. Germline trimming cut 4 bases from V and 7 bases from J; bases unmatched to any gene: 6. The CDR3 DNA sequence: TGTGCCAGCAGCATTACAGGGGGTGGTGAAAAACTGTTTTTT. It is translated as CASSITGGGEKLFF.

This CDR3 reads CASSLTGLGDEQFF. The CDR3 bases are TGCGCCAGCAGCTTAACGGGACTAGGAGATGAGCAGTTCTTC. The chain couples TRBV5-1 to TRBJ2-1, with 8 bases that match TRBD2. Germline values: CDR1 SGHRS, CDR2 YFSETQ. The length of the CDR3 is 14 residues. The junction had 6 bases not matched to a gene; V was cut back by 2 bases and J by 8 bases.

The rearrangement uses TRBV7-7 and TRBJ2-1, with 12 positions matching TRBD1. The CDR3 covers 16 residues. V lost 1 base to trimming and J lost 9 bases; unmatched junction nucleotides: 7. Germline lookup yields CDR1 SSHAT and CDR2 FNYEAQ (reference sequence). In nucleotides, the CDR3 is TGTGCCAGCAGCTTAGTCCCGGGACAGGGGGCGAGTGAGCAGTTCTTC. It codes for CASSLVPGQGASEQFF.

The chain is built from TRBV9 and TRBJ2-5; perhaps TRBD2 as D (6 bases). The CDR3 covers 16 residues. V was clipped by 4 bases and J by 6 bases, with 22 bases between them. The V gene's germline CDR1 is SGDLS and CDR2 YYNGEE. Here the CDR3 DNA reads TGTGCCAGCAGCAATACCCCGGACCTAGCGTGGAAGACCCAGTACTTC. This codes for CASSNTPDLAWKTQYF. Filled out from reference TRBV9 and TRBJ2-5, the complete variable domain reads DSGVTQTPKHLITATGQRVTLRCSPRSGDLSVYWYQQSLDQGLQFLIQYYNGEERAKGNILERFSAQQFPDLHSELNLSSLELGDSALYFCASSNTPDLAWKTQYFGPGTRLLVL.

The chain carries TRBV15 and TRBJ1-5, with a tentative D call TRBD1 (6 bases). There are 14 residues in the CDR3. In germline, CDR1 is LNHNV, CDR2 YYDKDF (reference sequence). Trimming took off 1 base at V and 5 bases at J, with 9 bases between the two ends. The CDR3 DNA follows: TGTGCCACCAGCAGAGGTGCAGGGGATCAGCCCCAGCATTTT. This translates into CATSRGAGDQPQHF.

V is TRBV20-1 and J is TRBJ1-2; a possible D gene is TRBD1 (6 bases). Germline V gene lookup returns CDR1 DFQATT and CDR2 SNEGSKA (reference sequence). The V and J ends lost 3 bases and 8 bases respectively, with 13 bases between them. The CDR3 consists of 12 residues. The CDR3 DNA is TGCAGTGCTAGTGTGGGGGCGAAAGGCTACACCTTC. The encoded protein is CSASVGAKGYTF.

The chain combines TRBV6-5 with TRBJ1-2; D unresolved. This CDR3 spans 14 amino acids. Germline CDR1 reads MNHEY; CDR2 reads SVGAGI. Trimming cost V 7 bases and J 2 bases, with 14 bases left between them. The CDR3 DNA reads as TGTGCCAGCACCCGGGGAGGGTGGAACTATGGCTACACCTTC. Translated: CASTRGGWNYGYTF.

The chain couples TRBV6-5 to TRBJ2-7; 9 bases match TRBD1. Germline assignment: CDR1 MNHEY and CDR2 SVGAGI. The CDR3 contains 14 residues. The V and J ends lost 6 bases and 1 base, in that order; junction bases with no gene match: 4. The CDR3 DNA sequence: TGTGCCAGCAGGGCCGGGACAGGGTCCTACGAGCAGTACTTC. Residues: CASRAGTGSYEQYF.

This sequence joins TRBV4-1 and TRBJ2-6; possibly TRBD2 for D (5 bases). Germline V gives CDR1 MGHRA, CDR2 YSYEKL. The CDR3 is made up of 21 amino acids. The V and J ends lost 0 bases and 0 bases respectively, with 21 bases between them. CDR3 loop: CASSQDRDGVGGRSGANVLTF. CDR3 bases: TGCGCCAGCAGCCAAGATCGAGATGGGGTCGGAGGACGCTCTGGGGCCAACGTCCTGACTTTC.

The V gene is TRBV5-1, the J gene TRBJ2-2, with D maybe TRBD2 (6 bases). In germline, CDR1 is SGHRS, CDR2 YFSETQ. CDR3 length equals 14 residues. Trimming left V 1 base short and J 6 bases short, with 10 bases between. The CDR3 coding sequence is TGCGCCAGCAGCTTGACTGCGGGGCCCGGGGAGCTGTTTTTT. Residues: CASSLTAGPGELFF. Using reference TRBV5-1 and TRBJ2-2 for the parts outside the CDR3, the full variable domain is KAGVTQTPRYLIKTRGQQVTLSCSPISGHRSVSWYQQTPGQGLQFLFEYFSETQRNKGNFPGRFSGRQFSNSRSEMNVSTLELGDSALYLCASSLTAGPGELFFGEGSRLTVL.

The table lists this clone with a few counts. The rearrangement links TRBV3-1 (or the pseudogene TRBV3-2) to TRBJ1-5; no clear D gene. The CDR3 extends over 15 amino acids. V lost 0 bases to trimming and J lost 5 bases, with 11 bases between them. Germline-derived CDR1 and CDR2 are LGHDT and YNNKEL (reference sequence). The CDR3 loop reads CASSQDIGKHQPQHF. CDR3 in DNA: TGTGCCAGCAGCCAAGATATCGGGAAGCATCAGCCCCAGCATTTT.

This chain joins TRBV10-2 and TRBJ2-7; weak D call: TRBD1 (5 bases). The CDR3 totals 14 residues. In germline, CDR1 is WSHSY, CDR2 SAAADI. Trimming stripped 0 bases from V and 1 base from J, with 7 bases between. Here the CDR3 reads CASSESGLSYEQYF. In DNA, the CDR3 is TGCGCCAGCAGTGAGTCGGGGCTATCCTACGAGCAGTACTTC.

The rearrangement joins TRBV5-1 to TRBJ2-3; 11 nucleotides agree with TRBD1. This CDR3 has 16 residues. The V segment lost 0 bases and the J segment 7 bases; nucleotides outside the gene matches: 7. Germline CDR1 is SGHRS and CDR2 is YFSETQ. In nucleotides, the CDR3 is TGCGCCAGCAGCTTGGAGGACAGGGGGCTTCATAATACGCAGTATTTT. Translation gives CASSLEDRGLHNTQYF.

The chain joins TRBV15 to TRBJ2-5; TRBD2 matches 7 bases. V lost 0 bases and J lost 0; bases outside the gene matches: 10. The CDR3 sequence is 18 residues long. Germline values: CDR1 LNHNV, CDR2 YYDKDF (reference sequence). The CDR3 here is CATSRDWGGILYQETQYF. CDR3 nucleotide sequence: TGTGCCACCAGCAGAGATTGGGGGGGGATTTTGTACCAAGAGACCCAGTACTTC.

The V and J genes are TRBV9 and TRBJ2-2, with D tentatively TRBD2 (5 bases). This CDR3 has 14 amino acids. Deletions cut 4 bases from V and 7 bases from J, with 14 bases between. Per the germline V gene, CDR1 is SGDLS and CDR2 is YYNGEE. The CDR3 bases are TGTGCCAGCAGCAGCCGGGTCGAGGGCGGGGAGCTGTTTTTT. This gives the protein CASSSRVEGGELFF.

The chain couples TRBV6-5 to TRBJ2-1; 7 bases match TRBD1. There are 12 residues in the CDR3. Losses at the gene ends were 6 bases for V and 7 bases for J; bases not matched to a gene: 3. CDR1 is MNHEY and CDR2 is SVGAGI in the germline V gene. For the CDR3, the DNA is TGTGCCAGCAGCCTCAGGGGGAATGAGCAGTTCTTC. It specifies CASSLRGNEQFF.

The chain employs TRBV6-2 or TRBV6-3 and TRBJ2-7; D gene uncertain. This CDR3 region has 13 residues. Trimming shortened V by 5 bases and J by 3 bases, and 11 bases separated the two germline ends. In germline, CDR1 is MNHEY, CDR2 SVGEGT. The DNA for the CDR3 is TGTGCCAGCAGTCCCCCCTATCTCTACGAGCAGTACTTC. This encodes CASSPPYLYEQYF.